This TCR beta chain is from a study of CD8+CD57+ T cells in acquired aplastic anemia. Across the study: Each DNA sample taken from sorted CD4+ and CD8+ cells came to about 3 ug on average.

Germline V gene data show CDR1 as KGHSH and CDR2 as LQKENI. Trimming shortened V by 3 bases and J by 0 bases, and 9 bases separated the two germline ends. The CDR3 has 15 amino acids. Of note for this clonotype: Its target is not known.

Study results and caveats: About 30 was the count of CD8+ CDR3 sequences that patients shared with controls.

According to the study, genomic DNA was the template for TCR beta VDJ and CDR3 profiling. Each CDR3 protein gets one entry after TCRdb re-called the reads with MiXCR. The table lists over 150,000 distinct CDR3 sequences, just under 45% of them singletons. The specimen sequenced was sorted CD4+, CD8+, or CD8+CD57+ T cells (not recorded which) from PBMCs. The receptor was derived from a human donor in good health. This chain connects TRBV18 to TRBJ2-1; tentatively, D is TRBD1 (6 bases). The CDR3 region is CASSPGTTSYNEQFF. CDR3 nucleotide sequence: TGTGCCAGCTCACCTGGGACAACCTCCTACAATGAGCAGTTCTTC.